This entry is about one T cell receptor beta chain. This clone was picked up a small number of times. Its antigen specificity is not known. Nothing much larger sits one base from this clone, and base qualities are not available. This record belongs to a study of Ad26.COV2.S vaccination and SARS-CoV-2 variants (dated by TCRdb to about 2021). At the level of the whole study: Vaccine-arm donors were drawn from COV1001, a multicentre, randomized, double-blind, placebo-controlled phase I-IIa trial of Ad26.COV2.S in healthy adults. Ad26.COV2.S was administered intramuscularly at 5 x 10^10 or 1 x 10^11 viral particles, either as a single shot or as two shots given 56 days apart. TCRbeta repertoire sequencing was used to assess the specificity and breadth of SARS-CoV-2-reactive T cell receptors after Ad26.COV2.S vaccination. The TCR-sequenced set comprised around 30 samples: approximately 20 Ad26.COV2.S vaccine recipients, 5 placebo recipients and 8 SARS-CoV-2 convalescent individuals. Trial participants were randomized into five groups of five: low-dose or high-dose Ad26.COV2.S given once or twice, or placebo on both occasions. Investigators did not know the trial group allocation while performing experiments and assessing outcomes.

The immunoSEQ Assay was used to sequence TCRbeta CDR3 regions. After extraction, genomic DNA underwent amplification by bias-controlled multiplex PCR, followed by high-throughput sequencing. In the original analysis: To quantify the absolute abundance of every unique TCRbeta CDR3 region, sequences were collapsed and filtered. T cell fraction was estimated by normalizing TCRbeta template counts to usable DNA, with usable DNA measured through amplification of reference genes found in all nucleated cells. Repertoire TCRs were annotated as SARS-CoV-2-specific when V gene, CDR3 amino acid sequence and J gene were exactly matched to a known reactive TCR set. The reference SARS-CoV-2 TCR set was obtained from MIRA and was filtered for enrichment in COVID-19-positive ImmuneCODE repertoires, whereby public or cross-reactive TCRs were removed. Using the MIRA antigens, annotated TCRs were further analysed by specific ORF or by position within an ORF. Breadth was defined as the number of annotated unique rearrangements divided by the total number of unique productive rearrangements, and depth was defined as the summed frequency of the annotated unique rearrangements. TCR breadth was compared between groups using two-sided Wilcoxon rank-sum tests. TCRdb re-hosts the immuneACCESS table, in-frame sequences only. Its copies lack some clones; in the studies checked, an unresolved V gene accounts for under half of them, and the cause for the rest is not known. V, J and clone size are taken as reported in that table, and D and trimming were inferred from the DNA itself. This sample has over 400,000 clones in its table, and 89% of those were observed once. The ten largest clones represent over 2.5% of the sample.

What this sample's treatment or condition label stands for: roughly 19 received Ad26.COV2.S at low or high dose, single or two shots; roughly five received placebo; per-sample allocation not given. For vaccine and placebo recipients, the sequenced repertoires came from samples collected on day 63 after the first injection. In Cohort 1b, roughly 25 adults aged 18-55 years were enrolled at a single site in Boston, USA, between 29 July and 7 August 2020. As a vaccine, Ad26.COV2.S was a replication-incompetent adenovirus type 26 vector that expressed a prefusion-stabilized SARS-CoV-2 spike protein derived from the original Wuhan strain. Looking up the germline V gene yields CDR1 MNHEY and CDR2 SVGAGI. V loses 0 bases, J loses 0 bases, and the germline ends lie 11 bases apart. The CDR3 covers 16 residues, taking in both the cysteine and the phenylalanine. The only DNA kept is the CDR3, 48 bases in frame from the first base.

Study-level results and caveats: Spike-specific TCR breadth was higher in Ad26.COV2.S recipients than in placebo recipients (P = 0.0014). The authors noted that total T cell responses may have been underestimated by the TCR breadth and depth analyses. The study lacked the statistical power to compare responses across vaccine doses or regimens. Non-spike TCR breadth was comparable between vaccine and placebo recipients, consistent with the vaccine containing only spike. Substantial breadth of spike-specific CD8+ and CD4+ T cell responses was reported after vaccination.

In this chain, TRBV6-5 is recombined with TRBJ1-1; perhaps TRBD1 is the D gene, with 5 bases matching. The sequence was obtained from a person between 18 and 60 years old who received the Ad26.COV2.S COVID-19 vaccine or a placebo. This specimen was peripheral blood, taken in a trial of Ad26.COV2.S vaccine versus placebo. The bases read TGTGCCAGCAGTTACTCGTTACAGGCTATGAACACTGAAGCTTTCTTT. Translated, this gives CASSYSLQAMNTEAFF.